The 27 T cell receptor beta chains given below trace back to one sample, sequenced in a study of blood T cell repertoires in COVID-19. Some clones are missing from TCRdb's copy, which holds only in-frame ones; the method was immunoSEQ multiplex PCR. The data show around 65,000 clones, roughly three quarters seen once. What was sequenced was peripheral blood. The source is an elderly woman with active or convalescent COVID-19.

J is TRBJ1-1 and V is TRBV18; perhaps TRBD1 as D (5 bases). Germline V CDR1 and CDR2: KGHSH, LQKENI. This CDR3 region has 13 residues. Trimming took off 3 bases at V and 3 bases at J, with 8 bases between the two ends. The CDR3, as DNA: TGTGCCAGCTCACCGGCGACAGACACTGAAGCTTTCTTT. Its translation is CASSPATDTEAFF.

This clone has a single count. The rearrangement joins TRBV2 to TRBJ2-7; 8 bases map to TRBD2. The CDR3 totals 13 residues. The V gene end was trimmed by 8 bases and the J gene end by 7 bases; junction bases not matched to a gene: 10. Germline CDR1 and CDR2: SNHLY and FYNNEI. CDR3 DNA sequence: TGTGCCAGCTCCCGGGGGGGGGCAAGGGAGCAGTACTTC. This translates into CASSRGGAREQYF.

This clone was seen a single time. This chain connects TRBV3-1 (or the pseudogene TRBV3-2) to TRBJ2-5, with D tentatively TRBD2 (5 bases). V lost 4 bases to trimming and J lost 5 bases, with 17 bases between them. The CDR3 contains 15 residues. Germline assignment: CDR1 LGHDT and CDR2 YNNKEL (reference sequence). CDR3 coding DNA: TGTGCCAGCAGCCCCACGGGCGAATCGGGGGAGACCCAGTACTTC. It codes for CASSPTGESGETQYF.

J is TRBJ1-6 and V is TRBV6-5; 8 bases line up with TRBD1. CDR1 MNHEY and CDR2 SVGAGI come from the germline V gene. Trimming at V came to 0 bases and at J to 9 bases, leaving 4 bases not matched to a gene. The CDR3 is 15 residues long. CDR3 amino acids: CASSYSGQVSSPLHF. The CDR3 coding sequence is TGTGCCAGCAGTTACTCGGGACAGGTCTCTTCACCCCTCCACTTT.

This chain uses TRBV27 with TRBJ1-2; no reliable D call. The CDR3 has 13 amino acids. V was trimmed by 5 bases and J by 7 bases, leaving 14 bases between them. The germline CDR1 and CDR2 sequences are MNHEY and SMNVEV (reference sequence). For the CDR3, the DNA is TGTGCCAGCAGTGTCTCAGGATACTCTGGCTACACCTTC. Protein sequence: CASSVSGYSGYTF.

This chain connects TRBV5-1 to TRBJ2-3; 9 nucleotides agree with TRBD1. The germline gives CDR1 SGHRS, CDR2 YFSETQ. There are 16 residues in the CDR3. V shed 1 base and J 2 bases; nucleotides not matched to a gene: 5. CDR3 protein: CASSLRQGDYTDTQYF. The CDR3 nucleotides read TGCGCCAGCAGCTTGCGACAGGGGGACTACACAGATACGCAGTATTTT.

This chain links TRBV7-8 with TRBJ1-4; D remains unclear. This CDR3 is 13 amino acids long. V lost 5 bases, J lost 7 bases, and 11 bases lay in between. Germline lookup yields CDR1 SGHVS and CDR2 FQNEAQ. CDR3 in DNA: TGTGCCAGCAGCGTCCCCGGAGGTGAAAAACTGTTTTTT. Translation: CASSVPGGEKLFF.

Only a few counts were recorded for this clone. The J gene is TRBJ1-2, the V gene TRBV11-3; TRBD1 is a possible D gene (6 bases). V was pared by 4 bases and J by 7 bases, with 10 bases between. The CDR3 sequence is 12 residues long. The V gene's germline CDR1 is SGHNT and CDR2 YENEEA. The CDR3 DNA follows: TGTGCCAGCAGCTCAGGGGTGGCTGGCTACACCTTC. This gives the protein CASSSGVAGYTF. Looking up the rest from reference TRBV11-3 and TRBJ1-2 gives the full variable domain: EAGVVQSPRYKIIEKKQPVAFWCNPISGHNTLYWYLQNLGQGPELLIRYENEEAVDDSQLPKDRFSAERLKGVDSTLKIQPAELGDSAVYLCASSSGVAGYTFGSGTRLTVV.

This clone is a singleton in its sample. J is TRBJ1-1 and V is TRBV3-1 (or the pseudogene TRBV3-2); D gene ambiguous. V dropped 1 base and J dropped 11 bases, with 14 bases sitting between them. CDR3 length: 13 amino acids. Germline V gene data show CDR1 as LGHDT and CDR2 as YNNKEL (reference sequence). The CDR3 protein is CASSQGVTPGAFF. In DNA form, the CDR3 reads TGTGCCAGCAGCCAAGGGGTGACTCCTGGGGCTTTCTTT.

This chain joins TRBV24-1 and TRBJ2-1, with D possibly matching TRBD1 (5 bases). From germline, CDR1 is KGHDR and CDR2 SFDVKD. This CDR3 is 16 amino acids long. V was clipped by 0 bases and J by 8 bases, with 16 bases between them. The CDR3 reads CATSDLDSLTVHEQFF. In DNA form, the CDR3 reads TGTGCCACCAGTGATTTGGACAGTCTGACTGTGCATGAGCAGTTCTTC.

J is TRBJ2-7 and V is TRBV2, with D possibly being TRBD1 (6 bases). This CDR3 region has 14 residues. Germline V lookup: CDR1 SNHLY, CDR2 FYNNEI. Trimming stripped 7 bases from V and 0 bases from J, with 13 bases between. The CDR3 nucleotides are TGTGCCAGCAAGAAACAGGGAGACTCCTACGAGCAGTACTTC. As protein: CASKKQGDSYEQYF.

The chain uses TRBV5-1 and TRBJ2-1; TRBD1 aligns across 7 bases. Germline-derived CDR1 and CDR2 are SGHRS and YFSETQ. The CDR3 is 14 residues long. The V segment lost 3 bases and the J segment 3 bases; nucleotides outside the gene matches: 3. Here the CDR3 reads CASSSGQSYNEQFF. The DNA of the CDR3 is TGCGCCAGCAGCTCGGGACAGAGCTACAATGAGCAGTTCTTC. Supplemented by reference TRBV5-1 and TRBJ2-1, the full variable domain reads KAGVTQTPRYLIKTRGQQVTLSCSPISGHRSVSWYQQTPGQGLQFLFEYFSETQRNKGNFPGRFSGRQFSNSRSEMNVSTLELGDSALYLCASSSGQSYNEQFFGPGTRLTVL.

This chain links TRBV19 with TRBJ1-2; 10 positions match TRBD1. This CDR3 has 15 residues. V trimming: 5 bases; J trimming: 4 bases; junction bases outside the gene matches: 7. Germline V gene data show CDR1 as LNHDA and CDR2 as SQIVND (reference sequence). The CDR3 sequence is CASSRPGQGTYGYTF. In DNA form, the CDR3 reads TGTGCCAGTAGTCGGCCGGGACAGGGGACCTATGGCTACACCTTC.

V gene TRBV7-8 combines with J gene TRBJ2-7; D is uncertain. The germline CDR1 and CDR2 sequences are SGHVS and FQNEAQ. Trimming removed 2 bases from V and 1 base from J, with 9 bases in between. The CDR3 contains 14 residues. CDR3 in DNA: TGTGCCAGCAGCTTACAGTACCCATCCTACGAGCAGTACTTC. Translating it yields CASSLQYPSYEQYF. Complete variable domain (other parts from reference TRBV7-8 and TRBJ2-7): GAGVSQSPRYKVAKRGQDVALRCDPISGHVSLFWYQQALGQGPEFLTYFQNEAQLDKSGLPSDRFFAERPEGSVSTLKIQRTQQEDSAVYLCASSLQYPSYEQYFGPGTRLTVT.

The chain employs TRBV6-5 and TRBJ2-7, with D hard to call. Trimming shortened V by 0 bases and J by 5 bases, and 5 bases separated the two germline ends. Germline CDR1 MNHEY, CDR2 SVGAGI. CDR3 size: 12 residues. CDR3 DNA: TGTGCCAGCAGTTACTCGAGGCACGAGCAGTACTTC. This sequence encodes CASSYSRHEQYF.

The chain carries TRBV7-9 and TRBJ1-1; D remains unclear. Trimming removed 4 bases at V and 6 bases at J, with 12 bases between. The CDR3 runs 13 residues. Germline V gene lookup returns CDR1 SEHNR and CDR2 FQNEAQ (reference sequence). CDR3 sequence (DNA): TGTGCCAGCAGCTCCTACCAGGCTTCTGAAGCTTTCTTT. As protein: CASSSYQASEAFF.

The J gene is TRBJ2-7, the V gene TRBV11-2, with a possible D match to TRBD2 (5 bases). There are 16 residues in the CDR3. The V end was cut by 2 bases, the J end by 9 bases, with 23 bases between. Per the germline V gene, CDR1 is SGHAT and CDR2 is FQNNGV. The DNA of the CDR3 is TGTGCCAGCAGCTTAATTAGGACTCCGCGATTTGTTCGGCAGTACTTC. Translated: CASSLIRTPRFVRQYF. The variable domain in full, completed from reference TRBV11-2 and TRBJ2-7, reads EAGVAQSPRYKIIEKRQSVAFWCNPISGHATLYWYQQILGQGPKLLIQFQNNGVVDDSQLPKDRFSAERLKGVDSTLKIQPAKLEDSAVYLCASSLIRTPRFVRQYFGPGTRLTVT.

V usage is TRBV4-2 and J usage is TRBJ1-2; 11 nucleotides match TRBD1. The junction had 3 bases not matched to a gene; V was cut back by 3 bases and J by 3 bases. Germline CDR1 and CDR2: LGHNA and YNFKEQ. The CDR3 has 15 amino acids. CDR3 in amino acids: CASSHRTGGDYGYTF. The DNA of the CDR3 is TGTGCCAGCAGCCATCGGACAGGGGGCGACTATGGCTACACCTTC.

This clone was counted between two and nine times. The genes are TRBV12-3 or TRBV12-4 and TRBJ1-4; tentatively, D is TRBD1 (5 bases). V lost 6 bases to trimming and J lost 5 bases, with 10 bases between them. The CDR3 spans 13 residues. The chain's CDR3 is CASSWGRNEKLFF. Here the CDR3 DNA reads TGTGCCAGCAGCTGGGGCCGAAATGAAAAACTGTTTTTT.

V gene TRBV7-9 combines with J gene TRBJ1-4, with 11 bases lining up with TRBD1. The CDR3 is 16 residues long. The germline V gene has CDR1 SEHNR and CDR2 FQNEAQ (reference sequence). V was pared by 5 bases and J by 8 bases, with 10 bases of the junction left unmatched. In DNA, the CDR3 is TGTGCCAGCAGCCCACCTCGGGGGACAGGGGGAGAAAAACTGTTTTTT. Translated: CASSPPRGTGGEKLFF.

The chain links TRBV12-3 or TRBV12-4 to TRBJ2-5; tentative D call: TRBD2 (5 bases). The CDR3 runs to 13 residues. The V end lost 6 bases, the J end lost 1 base, and 9 bases lay between the germline ends. The CDR3 reads CASSSGSQETQYF. The CDR3 DNA reads TGTGCCAGCAGCTCGGGGTCCCAAGAGACCCAGTACTTC.

This clone was counted many times. This sequence joins TRBV12-3 or TRBV12-4 and TRBJ1-2; possibly TRBD1 for D (5 bases). Deletions cut 7 bases from V and 5 bases from J, with 14 bases between. The length of the CDR3 is 13 residues. CDR3 bases: TGTGCCAGCACCCGGGGGGGGTCGTATGGCTACACCTTC. This sequence encodes CASTRGGSYGYTF.

The J gene is TRBJ1-1, the V gene TRBV6-1; 7 bases line up with TRBD1. Germline V gene data show CDR1 as MNHNS and CDR2 as SASEGT. The V and J ends lost 7 bases and 9 bases, in that order; junction bases with no gene match: 8. The CDR3 covers 12 residues. The CDR3 reads CASNIGRGKAFF. The CDR3 nucleotides read TGTGCCAGCAATATAGGCAGGGGGAAAGCTTTCTTT.

Points on this clone: Other DNA sequences in this sample translate to the same CDR3. The chain couples TRBV5-4 to TRBJ2-7, with 13 bases identical to TRBD2. CDR1 SGHNT and CDR2 YYREEE come from the germline V gene (reference sequence). The J segment lost 4 bases and the V segment lost 4 bases, leaving 2 bases of the junction unmatched. The CDR3 spans 14 residues. The CDR3 reads CASSRLAGGYEQYF. DNA for the CDR3: TGTGCCAGCAGCCGACTAGCGGGGGGTTACGAGCAGTACTTC.

Written as DNA, the CDR3 is TGTGCCATCAGTGAGAGGGGGTTGAACACTGAAGCTTTCTTT. This sequence encodes CAISERGLNTEAFF. The genes are TRBV10-3 and TRBJ1-1, with a possible D match to TRBD1 (6 bases). The CDR3 runs 14 residues. Germline V gene sequence: CDR1 ENHRY, CDR2 SYGVKD. With 2 bases removed from V and 0 bases from J, the gap between germline ends came to 7 bases.

In this sample, this clone turned up once. The V call is TRBV29-1, the J call TRBJ1-2; possible D gene TRBD1, 6 bases. Looked up from germline, CDR1 is SQVTM and CDR2 is ANQGSEA. The CDR3 contains 12 residues. V shed 8 bases and J shed 4 bases, with 14 bases lying between them. CDR3 DNA sequence: TGCAGCACTAACAGGGTCAGCTATGGCTACACCTTC. Translated: CSTNRVSYGYTF.

The count of this clone is one. This chain connects TRBV3-1 (or the pseudogene TRBV3-2) to TRBJ1-2; possible D gene TRBD1, 6 bases. The CDR3 contains 14 residues. The germline gives CDR1 LGHDT, CDR2 YNNKEL (reference sequence). V dropped 2 bases and J dropped 3 bases, with 10 bases sitting between them. Here the CDR3 reads CASSQTGIDYGYTF. CDR3 sequence (DNA): TGTGCCAGCAGCCAAACAGGGATTGACTATGGCTACACCTTC.